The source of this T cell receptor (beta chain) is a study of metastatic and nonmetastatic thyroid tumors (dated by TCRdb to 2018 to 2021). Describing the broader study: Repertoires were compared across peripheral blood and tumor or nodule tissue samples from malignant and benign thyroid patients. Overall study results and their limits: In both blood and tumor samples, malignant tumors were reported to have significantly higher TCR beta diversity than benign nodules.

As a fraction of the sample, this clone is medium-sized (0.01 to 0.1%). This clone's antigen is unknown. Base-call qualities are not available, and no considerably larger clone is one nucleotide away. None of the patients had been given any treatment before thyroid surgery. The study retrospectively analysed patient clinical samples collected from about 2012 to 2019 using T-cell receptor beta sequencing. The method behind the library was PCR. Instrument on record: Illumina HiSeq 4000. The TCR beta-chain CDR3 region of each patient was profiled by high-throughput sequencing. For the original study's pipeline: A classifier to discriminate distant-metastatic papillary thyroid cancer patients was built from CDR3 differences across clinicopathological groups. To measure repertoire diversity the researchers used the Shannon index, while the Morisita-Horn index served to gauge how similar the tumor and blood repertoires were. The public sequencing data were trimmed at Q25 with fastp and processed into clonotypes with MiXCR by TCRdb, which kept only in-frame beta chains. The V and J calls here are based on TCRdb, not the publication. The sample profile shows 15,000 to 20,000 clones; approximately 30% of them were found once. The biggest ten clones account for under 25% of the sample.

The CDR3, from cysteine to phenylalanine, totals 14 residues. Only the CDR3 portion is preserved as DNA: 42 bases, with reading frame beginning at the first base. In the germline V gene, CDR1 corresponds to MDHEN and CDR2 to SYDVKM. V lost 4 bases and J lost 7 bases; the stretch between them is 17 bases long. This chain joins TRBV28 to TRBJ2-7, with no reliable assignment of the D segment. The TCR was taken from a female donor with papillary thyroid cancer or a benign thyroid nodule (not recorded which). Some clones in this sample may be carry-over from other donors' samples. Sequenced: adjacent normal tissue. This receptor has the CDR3 CASSYEGFQYEQYF. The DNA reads TGTGCCAGCAGTTATGAAGGATTTCAGTATGAGCAGTACTTC.